The text below deals with one T cell receptor (beta chain). The antigen remains undetermined. The germline V gene has CDR1 MNHEY and CDR2 SMNVEV (reference sequence). CDR3 length equals 16 residues. V shed 5 bases, J shed 2 bases, and the junction held 7 bases outside the gene matches. The sample belongs to a study of a mutant IDH1 vaccine in newly diagnosed glioma. For the study at large: Treated patients, averaging about 40 years, were about 60% male and around 40% female. Whole-study results and caveats: Induction of immune responses by the vaccine occurred in approximately 93% of patients.

Regarding time point: week 35, safety follow-up. Topical imiquimod accompanied each vaccine dose, which consisted of 300 ug of mutant IDH1 20-mer peptide. Eight vaccinations were given in weeks 1, 3, 5, 7, 11, 15, 19 and 23. Sequencing used immunoSEQ multiplex PCR; TCRdb keeps in-frame clones, though not all of them. Of more than 35,000 clones detected, 81% appear once; the ten largest clones hold roughly 4.5%. V and J are TRBV27 and TRBJ2-5; TRBD2 matches 11 bases. The sequencing here drew on PBMCs, taken from a glioma patient whose treatment included an IDH1 peptide vaccine. The receptor was isolated from a woman aged 40 to 50 with glioma. Some clones in this sample may be carry-over from other donors' samples. CDR3 residues: CASSPGRLAGQETQYF. In nucleotides, the CDR3 is TGTGCCAGCAGTCCAGGCCGACTAGCGGGGCAAGAGACCCAGTACTTC.